The source of this T cell receptor (beta chain) is a study of beta chain features in type 1 diabetes. Expressed TCRB transcripts were sequenced because the entire RNA isolate underwent reverse transcription. Sequencing used immunoSEQ multiplex PCR; TCRdb keeps in-frame clones, though not all of them. In the table there are fewer than 900,000 clones, roughly 15% of which are singletons. Germline CDR1 reads KGHSH; CDR2 reads LQKENI. V shed 4 bases and J 5 bases; nucleotides not matched to a gene: 5. The CDR3 covers 15 residues. The study, taken as a whole, reports: Across patients, naive, central memory and Treg TCRB repertoires exhibited apparently greater similarity than was observed across healthy donors.

Comments on this clone: Its antigen is not known.

The receptor was isolated from a woman younger than 30 in good health. This chain links TRBV18 with TRBJ2-1; 10 nucleotides line up with TRBD2. Sequenced material: naive CD4+ T cells from blood. DNA for the CDR3: TGTGCCAGCTCACGACCCGGGACTAGCGACAATGAGCAGTTCTTC. This translates into CASSRPGTSDNEQFF.